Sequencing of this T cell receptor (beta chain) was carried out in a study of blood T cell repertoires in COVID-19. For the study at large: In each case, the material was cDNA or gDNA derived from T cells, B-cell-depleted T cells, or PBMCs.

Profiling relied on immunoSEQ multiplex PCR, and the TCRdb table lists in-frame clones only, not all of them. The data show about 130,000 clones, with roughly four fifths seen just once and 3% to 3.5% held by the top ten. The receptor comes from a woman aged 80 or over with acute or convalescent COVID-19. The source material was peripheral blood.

CDR3 DNA: TGCGCCAGCAGCTTGGGGTTTAGCGGATACCAAGAGACCCAGTACTTC. Translated, it gives CASSLGFSGYQETQYF. The chain links TRBV5-1 to TRBJ2-5; TRBD2 might be the D (6 bases). With 0 bases removed from V and 0 bases from J, the gap between germline ends came to 12 bases. Germline lookup yields CDR1 SGHRS and CDR2 YFSETQ. The CDR3 contains 16 residues.